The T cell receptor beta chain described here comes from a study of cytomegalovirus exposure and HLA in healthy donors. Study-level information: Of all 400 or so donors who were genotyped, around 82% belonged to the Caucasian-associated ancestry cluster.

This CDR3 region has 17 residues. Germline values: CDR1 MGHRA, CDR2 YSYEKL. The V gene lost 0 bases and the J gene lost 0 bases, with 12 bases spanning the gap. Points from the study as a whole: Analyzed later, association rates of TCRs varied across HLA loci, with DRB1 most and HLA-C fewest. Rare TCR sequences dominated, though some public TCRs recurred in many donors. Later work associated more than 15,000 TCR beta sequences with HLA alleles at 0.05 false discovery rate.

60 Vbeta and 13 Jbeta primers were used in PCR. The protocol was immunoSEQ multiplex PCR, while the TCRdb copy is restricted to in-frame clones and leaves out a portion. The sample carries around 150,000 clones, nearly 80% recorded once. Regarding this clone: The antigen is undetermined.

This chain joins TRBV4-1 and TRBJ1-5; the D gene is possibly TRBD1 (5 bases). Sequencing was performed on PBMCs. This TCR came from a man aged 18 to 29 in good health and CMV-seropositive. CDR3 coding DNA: TGCGCCAGCAGCCAAGAGGTGACAGATTATAGCAATCAGCCCCAGCATTTT. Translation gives CASSQEVTDYSNQPQHF.